The 22 T cell receptor beta chains listed next were all sequenced from one sample in a study of blood T cell repertoires in COVID-19. Clones were sequenced by immunoSEQ multiplex PCR, and TCRdb holds only the in-frame ones, with some missing. In the table there are 28,000 or so clones, under 85% of which are singletons. Sequencing input: peripheral blood. Receptors were obtained from a man between 65 and 85 years old with acute or convalescent COVID-19.

The chain links TRBV7-9 to TRBJ2-2; 7 bases fit TRBD1. CDR1 and CDR2 from the germline V gene are SEHNR and FQNEAQ (reference sequence). CDR3 length: 15 residues. The ends lost 5 bases at V and 6 bases at J; junction bases unmatched: 9. DNA for the CDR3: TGTGCCAGCAGCCCGAGGACAGGTTTACCCGGGGAGCTGTTTTTT. This codes for CASSPRTGLPGELFF.

This clone was observed once. This rearrangement joins TRBV6-1 to TRBJ2-3, with 8 bases fitting TRBD2. CDR3 size: 16 residues. CDR1 and CDR2 from the germline V gene are MNHNS and SASEGT. J was trimmed by 3 bases and V by 3 bases; bases with no gene match: 8. The CDR3 DNA follows: TGTGCCAGCAGTGACCGAACTAGCGGAGGAACAGATACGCAGTATTTT. Its translation is CASSDRTSGGTDTQYF.

The CDR3 DNA reads TGTGCCAGCAGCCAAAGGAAGACAGGAACTGAGGAAGCTTTCTTT. It translates to CASSQRKTGTEEAFF. The V and J genes are TRBV3-1 (or the pseudogene TRBV3-2) and TRBJ1-1, with D possibly matching TRBD1 (6 bases). From germline, CDR1 is LGHDT and CDR2 YNNKEL (reference sequence). V shed 2 bases and J shed 8 bases, with 18 bases lying between them. The CDR3 has 15 amino acids.

This clone was detected a few times. The chain employs TRBV12-3 or TRBV12-4 and TRBJ1-2; D not resolved. V was clipped by 0 bases and J by 8 bases, with 7 bases between them. The CDR3 runs 12 residues. The CDR3 spells CASSLAGSGYTF. In nucleotides, the CDR3 is TGTGCCAGCAGTTTAGCCGGGTCCGGCTACACCTTC.

In its sample, this clone was seen once. J is TRBJ1-5 and V is TRBV28, with D perhaps matching TRBD1 (6 bases). The CDR3 runs to 20 residues. Trimming pared 5 bases from V and 4 bases from J, leaving 30 bases between. CDR1 is MDHEN, CDR2 SYDVKM, per germline. The CDR3 nucleotides are TGTGCCAGCAGTAACAACAAGGTCAGGACAGATCCCGGCCAAAATCAGCCCCAGCATTTT. It is translated as CASSNNKVRTDPGQNQPQHF.

V is TRBV5-1 and J is TRBJ2-1; 10 nucleotides line up with TRBD2. CDR1 and CDR2 (germline): SGHRS, YFSETQ. The ends lost 4 bases at V and 10 bases at J; junction bases unmatched: 5. The CDR3 runs 13 residues. The CDR3 region is CASSSGGALEQFF. The CDR3 coding sequence is TGCGCCAGCAGCAGCGGGGGGGCCTTAGAGCAGTTCTTC.

V and J are TRBV19 and TRBJ2-1; TRBD2 agrees at 8 bases. The CDR3 length is 19 residues. The germline V gene encodes CDR1 LNHDA and CDR2 SQIVND (reference sequence). The V segment lost 9 bases and the J segment 1 base; nucleotides outside the gene matches: 20. The CDR3 reads CASRPLSGGSAGSYNEQFF. In nucleotides, the CDR3 is TGTGCCAGCAGACCTTTGAGCGGGGGATCGGCAGGGTCCTACAATGAGCAGTTCTTC.

The chain joins TRBV7-2 to TRBJ2-1; 8 bases are a match to TRBD1. The CDR3 sequence is 15 residues long. Looked up from germline, CDR1 is SGHTA and CDR2 is FQGNSA. With V trimmed by 2 bases and J by 5 bases, 5 bases remained unmatched. The CDR3 sequence is CASSLFGQGHNEQFF. As DNA, the CDR3 is TGTGCCAGCAGCTTATTCGGACAGGGCCACAATGAGCAGTTCTTC.

This clone was seen only once. This chain links TRBV7-2 with TRBJ2-3; 9 bases are shared with TRBD2. The CDR3 is 15 residues long. V lost 3 bases, J lost 4 bases, and 5 bases stayed unmatched. Germline loops: CDR1 SGHTA, CDR2 FQGNSA. This CDR3 is CASSLAGGRSDTQYF. The CDR3 DNA follows: TGTGCCAGCAGCTTGGCGGGAGGGCGGTCAGATACGCAGTATTTT.

The rearrangement links TRBV18 to TRBJ1-1; D is unresolved. The CDR3 runs to 13 residues. The germline CDR1 and CDR2 sequences are KGHSH and LQKENI. The V gene lost 2 bases and the J gene lost 2 bases, with 6 bases spanning the gap. CDR3 amino acids: CASSPEANTEAFF. DNA for the CDR3: TGTGCCAGCTCACCAGAGGCAAACACTGAAGCTTTCTTT.

The genes are TRBV5-6 and TRBJ2-7, with no clear D. The CDR3 is made up of 13 amino acids. The germline V gene has CDR1 SGHDT and CDR2 YYEEEE. V gave up 4 bases and J gave up 6 bases, with 14 bases separating them. CDR3 region: CASSPVAALEQYF. In DNA, the CDR3 is TGTGCCAGCAGCCCAGTAGCCGCCCTCGAGCAGTACTTC.

This chain uses TRBV24-1 with TRBJ1-3; no clear D. This CDR3 is 14 amino acids long. V was pared by 4 bases and J by 2 bases, with 8 bases between. The V gene's germline CDR1 is KGHDR and CDR2 SFDVKD. The CDR3 region is CATSESGAGNTIYF. The CDR3 DNA follows: TGTGCCACCAGTGAGTCCGGGGCTGGAAACACCATATATTTT.

This clone was found a few times. This sequence joins TRBV7-9 and TRBJ2-5; 8 positions match TRBD1. The ends lost 7 bases at V and 5 bases at J; junction bases unmatched: 9. CDR1 SEHNR and CDR2 FQNEAQ come from the germline V gene (reference sequence). The CDR3 has 14 residues. CDR3 DNA: TGTGCCAGCAATAGCAGGGGGCGAGGGGAGACCCAGTACTTC. It encodes CASNSRGRGETQYF.

V and J are TRBV5-1 and TRBJ2-5; 7 bases align to TRBD1. The CDR3 loop spans 14 amino acids. The germline gives CDR1 SGHRS, CDR2 YFSETQ. V shed 5 bases and J 5 bases; nucleotides not matched to a gene: 9. The CDR3 DNA sequence: TGCGCCAGCAGTCGGCCGGGACAGCGGGAGACCCAGTACTTC. Its translation is CASSRPGQRETQYF.

V and J are TRBV11-2 and TRBJ1-1, with a weak D call TRBD1 (5 bases). The CDR3 contains 14 residues. Trimming took off 4 bases at V and 2 bases at J, with 11 bases between the two ends. Per germline, CDR1 SGHAT and CDR2 FQNNGV. The CDR3 DNA reads TGTGCCAGCAGCTCTAGGACAACTAACACTGAAGCTTTCTTT. It encodes CASSSRTTNTEAFF.

In DNA form, the CDR3 reads TGTGCCTGGGGGGTGAAGGGTGGCGGGTACGAGCAGTACTTC. Protein sequence: CAWGVKGGGYEQYF. The V and J genes are TRBV30 and TRBJ2-7; weak D call: TRBD2 (5 bases). Trimming left V 5 bases short and J 4 bases short, with 18 bases between. Germline values: CDR1 GTSNPN, CDR2 SVGIG (reference sequence). The CDR3 length is 14 residues.

This clone has only one observation. The rearrangement links TRBV6-2 or TRBV6-3 to TRBJ1-6; 9 nucleotides align to TRBD1. The V gene end was trimmed by 3 bases and the J gene end by 9 bases; junction bases not matched to a gene: 6. The CDR3 length is 15 residues. Germline CDR1 and CDR2: MNHEY and SVGEGT. The CDR3 loop reads CASSYRSTGGSPLHF. The CDR3 DNA reads as TGTGCCAGCAGTTATCGGTCGACAGGGGGTTCACCCCTCCACTTT.

CDR3 sequence: CASHPPGYNQPQHF. CDR3 coding DNA: TGTGCCAGCCACCCTCCGGGTTACAATCAGCCCCAGCATTTT. This rearrangement joins TRBV28 to TRBJ1-5; D gene ambiguous. CDR3 length: 14 amino acids. Per germline, CDR1 MDHEN and CDR2 SYDVKM. Deletions cut 8 bases from V and 3 bases from J, with 14 bases between.

The chain uses TRBV10-3 and TRBJ1-5; TRBD1 might be the D (5 bases). Germline CDR1 and CDR2: ENHRY and SYGVKD. The CDR3 length is 15 residues. Between the trimmed V and J ends, which lost 3 bases and 2 bases, there was a span of 11 bases. The CDR3 sequence: CAISEQDGGNQPQHF. The CDR3 nucleotides are TGTGCCATCAGTGAACAGGATGGAGGCAATCAGCCCCAGCATTTT.

The V call is TRBV28, the J call TRBJ1-6; 10 bases are a match to TRBD1. J gave up 6 bases and V 5 bases, and 1 base lay outside the gene matches. CDR1 is MDHEN and CDR2 is SYDVKM in the germline V gene. The CDR3 is 14 amino acids. CDR3 region: CASSRQGANSPLHF. For the CDR3, the DNA is TGTGCCAGCAGTCGACAGGGGGCTAATTCACCCCTCCACTTT. Drawing the rest from reference TRBV28 and TRBJ1-6, the complete variable domain is DVKVTQSSRYLVKRTGEKVFLECVQDMDHENMFWYRQDPGLGLRLIYFSYDVKMKEKGDIPEGYSVSREKKERFSLILESASTNQTSMYLCASSRQGANSPLHFGNGTRLTVT.

The rearrangement joins TRBV7-9 to TRBJ1-4; 8 nucleotides match TRBD1. The CDR3 loop spans 14 amino acids. Trimming at V came to 5 bases and at J to 7 bases, leaving 6 bases not matched to a gene. CDR1 SEHNR and CDR2 FQNEAQ come from the germline V gene (reference sequence). This CDR3 is CASSMDRAREKLFF. CDR3 in DNA: TGTGCCAGCAGCATGGACAGGGCTCGTGAAAAACTGTTTTTT.

The chain uses TRBV12-3 or TRBV12-4 and TRBJ2-1; D possibly corresponds to TRBD2 (5 bases). This CDR3 spans 12 amino acids. Trimming took 3 bases from V and 5 from J, leaving 5 bases between them. The CDR3 is CASSLRDNEQFF. CDR3 in DNA: TGTGCCAGCAGTTTGAGGGACAATGAGCAGTTCTTC.